These 26 T cell receptor beta chains came from one sample sequenced in a study of STAT5B mutations in CD4+ large granular lymphocyte leukemia. Repertoires were generated with immunoSEQ multiplex PCR, while TCRdb's copy carries only in-frame clones and drops some. The sample includes under 40,000 clones, 70% to 85% of them seen just once. Specimen: CD4+ T cells from blood buffy coats. The receptors were gathered from a human donor in good health.

The gene calls are TRBV10-3 and TRBJ2-1, with D perhaps matching TRBD1 or TRBD2 (5 bases each). This CDR3 has 14 amino acids. Germline V gene lookup returns CDR1 ENHRY and CDR2 SYGVKD. Trimming took 8 bases from V and 7 from J, leaving 18 bases between them. The CDR3 loop is CAIVRDPEINEQFF. CDR3 in DNA: TGTGCCATCGTCCGGGACCCTGAAATTAATGAGCAGTTCTTC.

The chain couples TRBV29-1 to TRBJ1-4; D is possibly TRBD1 (5 bases). The CDR3 extends over 11 amino acids. Germline values: CDR1 SQVTM, CDR2 ANQGSEA. Deletions cut 7 bases from V and 8 bases from J, with 11 bases between. The CDR3 reads CSGGTSEKLFF. DNA for the CDR3: TGCAGCGGGGGGACCAGCGAAAAACTGTTTTTT.

The chain couples TRBV5-6 to TRBJ1-3, with TRBD1 identical over 10 bases. The ends lost 4 bases at V and 8 bases at J; junction bases unmatched: 6. In germline, CDR1 is SGHDT, CDR2 YYEEEE. The CDR3 runs 14 residues. Here the CDR3 DNA reads TGTGCCAGCAGCCCGGGACAGGGGCGGCACACCATATATTTT. Translation gives CASSPGQGRHTIYF.

The chain employs TRBV19 and TRBJ2-1, with D tentatively TRBD1 or TRBD2 (5 bases each). The CDR3 contains 14 residues. Germline V gene data show CDR1 as LNHDA and CDR2 as SQIVND (reference sequence). The ends were cut back, 4 bases at V and 9 bases at J, with 16 bases in the middle. The CDR3 nucleotides are TGTGCCAGTAGTAGGGGGACCACACGGGGTGAGCAGTTCTTC. Protein product: CASSRGTTRGEQFF.

The chain is built from TRBV6-5 and TRBJ2-7; D is uncertain. The germline V gene encodes CDR1 MNHEY and CDR2 SVGAGI. The CDR3 extends over 14 amino acids. The V end was cut by 7 bases, the J end by 0 bases, with 13 bases between. In DNA, the CDR3 is TGTGCCAGCACCCCCCCCGGAAGCTCCTACGAGCAGTACTTC. It translates to CASTPPGSSYEQYF.

V gene TRBV2 combines with J gene TRBJ2-1; 15 bases are shared with TRBD2. Trimming took 3 bases from V and 9 from J; bases not matched to a gene: 12. The CDR3 is 18 residues long. Germline V gene sequence: CDR1 SNHLY, CDR2 FYNNEI. The CDR3 is CASSETRTSGGASTEQFF. CDR3 nucleotide sequence: TGTGCCAGCAGTGAGACCAGGACTAGCGGGGGGGCCTCAACTGAGCAGTTCTTC. The whole variable domain, remainder taken from reference TRBV2 and TRBJ2-1, is EPEVTQTPSHQVTQMGQEVILRCVPISNHLYFYWYRQILGQKVEFLVSFYNNEISEKSEIFDDQFSVERPDGSNFTLKIRSTKLEDSAMYFCASSETRTSGGASTEQFFGPGTRLTVL.

The genes are TRBV7-9 and TRBJ2-7; D is perhaps TRBD2 (6 bases). Germline CDR1 SEHNR, CDR2 FQNEAQ (reference sequence). The CDR3 is made up of 14 amino acids. V lost 0 bases and J 2 bases, leaving 8 bases between the germline ends. The CDR3: CASSLAGGTYEQYF. The CDR3 DNA sequence: TGTGCCAGCAGCTTAGCGGGGGGAACCTACGAGCAGTACTTC.

The rearrangement links TRBV28 to TRBJ1-2; D might be TRBD1 (5 bases). Germline CDR1 reads MDHEN; CDR2 reads SYDVKM. The CDR3 has 14 residues. V lost 1 base and J lost 4, with 10 bases in between. DNA for the CDR3: TGTGCCAGCAGTTTATCGGGGGTAAGCTATGGCTACACCTTC. The encoded protein is CASSLSGVSYGYTF.

J is TRBJ1-3 and V is TRBV9; maybe TRBD1 (6 bases). Germline V gives CDR1 SGDLS, CDR2 YYNGEE. The CDR3 totals 19 residues. Trimming left V 4 bases short and J 4 bases short, with 27 bases between. The CDR3 DNA follows: TGTGCCAGCAGCACAACAGGGAGGTCGCCGGGAGGCCTAGGAAACACCATATATTTT. It encodes CASSTTGRSPGGLGNTIYF.

This sequence joins TRBV30 and TRBJ2-4, with TRBD1 matching 7 bases. CDR3 size: 16 residues. Losses at the gene ends were 0 bases for V and 0 bases for J; bases not matched to a gene: 5. The germline gives CDR1 GTSNPN, CDR2 SVGIG (reference sequence). CDR3 amino acids: CAWSVQGLLAKNIQYF. CDR3 nucleotide sequence: TGTGCCTGGAGTGTACAGGGGCTCCTAGCCAAAAACATTCAGTACTTC.

V is TRBV5-8 and J is TRBJ2-1, with 7 nucleotides matching TRBD1. The junction had 12 bases not matched to a gene; V was cut back by 7 bases and J by 5 bases. The CDR3 runs to 15 residues. Per germline, CDR1 SGHTS and CDR2 YDEGEE. Here the CDR3 DNA reads TGTGCCAGCGAAATAACAGGGGTTTTCCACAATGAGCAGTTCTTC. Its translation is CASEITGVFHNEQFF.

The rearrangement links TRBV6-5 to TRBJ2-1, with 12 bases fitting TRBD2. CDR1 and CDR2 (germline): MNHEY, SVGAGI. With 2 bases clipped from V and 8 bases from J, the junction kept 4 bases outside the gene matches. The CDR3 length is 15 residues. This CDR3 reads CASSYPSGGAYEQFF. CDR3 in DNA: TGTGCCAGCAGTTACCCTAGCGGGGGGGCCTATGAGCAGTTCTTC.

This clone occurred a few times. This rearrangement joins TRBV10-1 to TRBJ2-3; perhaps TRBD2 as D (6 bases). Trimming left V 3 bases short and J 2 bases short, with 12 bases between. This CDR3 has 15 residues. Per germline, CDR1 WNHNN and CDR2 SYGVQD (reference sequence). The DNA for the CDR3 is TGCGCCAGCAGTGACTGGGACTTAGCCACAGATACGCAGTATTTT. This gives the protein CASSDWDLATDTQYF.

The V gene is TRBV5-8, the J gene TRBJ2-3, with D perhaps matching TRBD2 (5 bases). The V and J ends lost 0 bases and 5 bases respectively, with 16 bases between them. Per germline, CDR1 SGHTS and CDR2 YDEGEE. The CDR3 extends over 16 amino acids. Here the CDR3 DNA reads TGTGCCAGCAGCTTGGATTTGGTTGGAGGTGTAGATACGCAGTATTTT. Translation: CASSLDLVGGVDTQYF.

The chain is built from TRBV6-5 and TRBJ1-1, with D unclear. V was cut by 5 bases and J by 10 bases, with 8 bases left in between. The CDR3 consists of 10 residues. Germline V gives CDR1 MNHEY, CDR2 SVGAGI. In DNA form, the CDR3 reads TGTGCCAGCAGTGATTGGCGAGCTTTCTTT. Protein: CASSDWRAFF.

The rearrangement links TRBV14 to TRBJ2-1, with TRBD2 matching over 10 bases. V was pared by 4 bases and J by 9 bases, with 6 bases of the junction left unmatched. CDR3 size: 14 residues. CDR1 and CDR2 (germline): SGHDN, FVKESK. The chain's CDR3 is CASSPFLAGVEQFF. CDR3 coding DNA: TGTGCCAGCAGCCCGTTCCTAGCGGGAGTTGAGCAGTTCTTC.

The chain joins TRBV5-1 to TRBJ2-7; 8 positions match TRBD1. The germline CDR1 and CDR2 sequences are SGHRS and YFSETQ. V shed 4 bases and J 4 bases; nucleotides not matched to a gene: 10. The CDR3 is 15 residues long. CDR3 sequence reads: CASSRQGSSSYEQYF. The CDR3 bases are TGCGCCAGCAGCCGACAGGGGAGCAGTAGTTACGAGCAGTACTTC. Based on the CDR3 plus reference TRBV5-1 and TRBJ2-7, the full variable domain is KAGVTQTPRYLIKTRGQQVTLSCSPISGHRSVSWYQQTPGQGLQFLFEYFSETQRNKGNFPGRFSGRQFSNSRSEMNVSTLELGDSALYLCASSRQGSSSYEQYFGPGTRLTVT.

J is TRBJ2-1 and V is TRBV6-5, with 7 bases lining up with TRBD1. Germline V gives CDR1 MNHEY, CDR2 SVGAGI. J gave up 6 bases and V 6 bases, and 8 bases lay outside the gene matches. This CDR3 contains 14 residues. The CDR3: CASRGQKVSNEQFF. CDR3 bases: TGTGCCAGCAGGGGACAGAAGGTCTCCAATGAGCAGTTCTTC.

The gene calls are TRBV29-1 and TRBJ2-3, with D perhaps TRBD2 (6 bases). Trimming shortened V by 6 bases and J by 4 bases, and 14 bases separated the two germline ends. The CDR3 consists of 13 residues. Germline CDR1 SQVTM, CDR2 ANQGSEA. CDR3 sequence reads: CSVAGTHPDTQYF. The CDR3 bases are TGCAGCGTGGCCGGGACTCATCCAGATACGCAGTATTTT.

DNA of the CDR3: TGTGCCAGCAGCTTGGCTCAAGCCCGGCGGGAGACCCAGTACTTC. It is translated as CASSLAQARRETQYF. The rearrangement joins TRBV5-4 to TRBJ2-5; D unresolved. CDR1 and CDR2 from the germline V gene are SGHNT and YYREEE (reference sequence). The CDR3 sequence is 15 residues long. V shed 0 bases and J shed 5 bases, with 14 bases lying between them.

This sequence joins TRBV5-1 and TRBJ2-2; TRBD1 matches 7 bases. V was clipped by 4 bases and J by 3 bases; unmatched bases: 3. This CDR3 spans 14 amino acids. CDR1 is SGHRS, CDR2 YFSETQ, per germline. The CDR3 spells CASSTGQDTGELFF. CDR3 in DNA: TGCGCCAGCAGCACCGGACAGGACACCGGGGAGCTGTTTTTT.

The genes are TRBV7-8 and TRBJ1-1; D unclear. There are 13 residues in the CDR3. V gave up 3 bases and J gave up 0 bases, with 5 bases separating them. Germline lookup yields CDR1 SGHVS and CDR2 FQNEAQ. Here the CDR3 reads CASSLFMNTEAFF. The DNA for the CDR3 is TGTGCCAGCAGCTTGTTCATGAACACTGAAGCTTTCTTT. Together with reference TRBV7-8 and TRBJ1-1, the CDR3 gives the full variable domain: GAGVSQSPRYKVAKRGQDVALRCDPISGHVSLFWYQQALGQGPEFLTYFQNEAQLDKSGLPSDRFFAERPEGSVSTLKIQRTQQEDSAVYLCASSLFMNTEAFFGQGTRLTVV.

The V and J genes are TRBV10-1 and TRBJ2-1; tentatively, D is TRBD2 (6 bases). Germline V gene lookup returns CDR1 WNHNN and CDR2 SYGVQD (reference sequence). V was shortened by 3 bases and J by 6 bases, with 9 bases between the two germline ends. The CDR3 is made up of 13 amino acids. Here the CDR3 reads CASSDGGVNEQFF. The CDR3, as DNA: TGCGCCAGCAGTGACGGGGGAGTCAATGAGCAGTTCTTC.

This clone came up once. The rearrangement joins TRBV9 to TRBJ1-4; 7 bases fit TRBD1. Per the germline V gene, CDR1 is SGDLS and CDR2 is YYNGEE. With V trimmed by 3 bases and J by 5 bases, 13 bases remained unmatched. The CDR3 totals 17 residues. The CDR3 coding sequence is TGTGCCAGCAGCGCCCTCCGACCGGGACAGCAAAATGAAAAACTGTTTTTT. Its translation is CASSALRPGQQNEKLFF.

The V call is TRBV15, the J call TRBJ1-2; TRBD1 aligns across 7 bases. The CDR3 has 16 residues. V shed 1 base and J 4 bases; nucleotides not matched to a gene: 9. Per germline, CDR1 LNHNV and CDR2 YYDKDF (reference sequence). CDR3: CATSRVFRQGFYGYTF. The CDR3 DNA is TGTGCCACCAGCAGAGTGTTTCGACAGGGATTCTATGGCTACACCTTC.

The chain carries TRBV10-3 and TRBJ2-5, with D maybe TRBD2 (7 bases). V was shortened by 6 bases and J by 1 base, with 27 bases between the two germline ends. The CDR3 has 19 amino acids. Looked up from germline, CDR1 is ENHRY and CDR2 is SYGVKD. The CDR3 reads CAIRPEFGGLGRFQETQYF. CDR3 DNA: TGTGCCATCAGACCTGAATTCGGGGGGCTGGGACGATTCCAAGAGACCCAGTACTTC.